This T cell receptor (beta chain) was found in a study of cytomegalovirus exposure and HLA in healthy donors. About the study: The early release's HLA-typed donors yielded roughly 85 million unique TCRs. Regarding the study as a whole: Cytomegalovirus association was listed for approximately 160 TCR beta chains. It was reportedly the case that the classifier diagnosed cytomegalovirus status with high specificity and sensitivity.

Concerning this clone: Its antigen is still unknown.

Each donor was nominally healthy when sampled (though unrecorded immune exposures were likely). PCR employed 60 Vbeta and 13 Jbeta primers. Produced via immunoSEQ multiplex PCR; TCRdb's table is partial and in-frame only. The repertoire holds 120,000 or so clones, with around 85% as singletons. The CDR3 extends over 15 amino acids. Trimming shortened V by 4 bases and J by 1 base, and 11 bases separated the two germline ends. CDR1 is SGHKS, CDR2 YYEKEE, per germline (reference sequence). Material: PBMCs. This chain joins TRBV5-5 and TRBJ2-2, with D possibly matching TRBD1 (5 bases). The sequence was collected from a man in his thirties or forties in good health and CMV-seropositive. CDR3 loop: CASSMTVLNTGELFF. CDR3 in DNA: TGTGCCAGCAGCATGACAGTTTTGAACACCGGGGAGCTGTTTTTT.